One and the same sample provided the 8 T cell receptor beta chains below, sequenced in a study of T-cell memory formation after mild COVID-19. TCRdb reanalysed the 5' RACE reads using MiXCR and keeps one entry per CDR3 protein. The table includes some 290,000 distinct CDR3 sequences, 15% to 20% detected once. Material for sequencing was PBMCs or a T cell subset sorted from them (not recorded which). The origin of the receptors is a young man who had mild COVID-19 (a few samples of this study predate the infection). Cell type and time point are not known.

This rearrangement joins TRBV7-9 to TRBJ1-5; no reliable D call. CDR3 length: 12 residues. Trimming left V 9 bases short and J 0 bases short, with 6 bases between. CDR1 SEHNR and CDR2 FQNEAQ come from the germline V gene (reference sequence). CDR3 protein: CASQYSNQPQHF. The CDR3 DNA follows: TGTGCCAGTCAGTATAGCAATCAGCCCCAGCATTTT.

Concerning this clonotype itself: This may be a read error, as it is one base from a much larger clone. The chain carries TRBV20-1 and TRBJ1-1, with 9 positions matching TRBD1. The CDR3 has 15 residues. Germline V gives CDR1 DFQATT, CDR2 SNEGSKA (reference sequence). The chain's CDR3 is CSSRNGDREVTEAFF. The CDR3, as DNA: TGCAGTTCTAGAAATGGGGACAGGGAGGTCACTGAAGCTTTCTTT.

The V and J genes are TRBV7-9 and TRBJ2-7, with 8 bases that match TRBD1. The CDR3 has 12 residues. With V trimmed by 5 bases and J by 3 bases, 0 bases remained unmatched. The germline V gene encodes CDR1 SEHNR and CDR2 FQNEAQ (reference sequence). CDR3 sequence: CASSGQGYEQYV. CDR3 sequence (DNA): TGTGCCAGCAGCGGACAGGGCTACGAGCAGTACGTC.

The chain combines TRBV5-1 with TRBJ2-5, with TRBD2 matching 8 bases. V dropped 4 bases and J dropped 4; count of bases not matched to a gene: 9. CDR1 and CDR2 from the germline V gene are SGHRS and YFSETQ. This CDR3 has 15 amino acids. CDR3 coding DNA: TGCGCCAGCAGCCGGTCCCGGGGGGGCCGAGAGACCCAGTACTTC. This gives the protein CASSRSRGGRETQYF.

The V gene is TRBV5-1, the J gene TRBJ1-2, with 8 bases that match TRBD1. In germline, CDR1 is SGHRS, CDR2 YFSETQ. The ends lost 4 bases at V and 3 bases at J; junction bases unmatched: 8. The CDR3 covers 15 residues. As DNA, the CDR3 is TGCGCCAGCAGCACTGACCCGGGACAGGACTATGGCTACACCTTC. Its protein product is CASSTDPGQDYGYTF.

This clonotype was picked up a small number of times. V is TRBV7-2 and J is TRBJ2-4; TRBD1 matches 9 bases. J lost 6 bases, V lost 5 bases, and 5 bases had no gene match. The germline V gene has CDR1 SGHTA and CDR2 FQGNSA. This CDR3 region has 14 residues. CDR3 sequence (DNA): TGTGCCAGCAGCCAACAACAGGGGGCAAACATTCAGTACTTC. This translates into CASSQQQGANIQYF.

This clonotype was seen more than once but under ten times. The chain joins TRBV5-1 to TRBJ2-1, with D unclear. V was shortened by 0 bases and J by 8 bases, with 12 bases between the two germline ends. Germline loops: CDR1 SGHRS, CDR2 YFSETQ. The CDR3 spans 14 residues. CDR3 nucleotide sequence: TGCGCCAGCAGCTTGGGGTACGATGGCGATGAGCAGTTCTTC. Encoded protein: CASSLGYDGDEQFF.

The chain has TRBV4-3 and TRBJ1-1; tentative D call: TRBD1 (6 bases). Germline loops: CDR1 LGHNA, CDR2 YSLEER. Trimming cost V 4 bases and J 1 base, with 10 bases left between them. There are 14 residues in the CDR3. The CDR3 here is CASSPRGRNTEAFF. Written as DNA, the CDR3 is TGCGCCAGCAGCCCCAGGGGCCGGAACACTGAAGCTTTCTTT.